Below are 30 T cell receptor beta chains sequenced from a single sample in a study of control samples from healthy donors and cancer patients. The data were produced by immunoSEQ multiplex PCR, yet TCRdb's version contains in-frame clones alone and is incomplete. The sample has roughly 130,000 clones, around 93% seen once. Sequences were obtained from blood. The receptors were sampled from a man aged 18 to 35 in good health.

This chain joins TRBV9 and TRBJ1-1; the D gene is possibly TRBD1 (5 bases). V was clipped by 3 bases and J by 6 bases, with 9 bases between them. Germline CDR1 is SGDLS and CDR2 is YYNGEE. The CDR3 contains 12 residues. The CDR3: CASSAPGPEAFF. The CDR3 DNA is TGTGCCAGCAGCGCACCGGGACCTGAAGCTTTCTTT.

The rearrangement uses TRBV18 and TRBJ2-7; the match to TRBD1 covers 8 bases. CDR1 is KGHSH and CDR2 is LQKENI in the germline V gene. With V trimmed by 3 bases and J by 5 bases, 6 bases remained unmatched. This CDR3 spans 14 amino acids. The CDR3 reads CASSPTDRDHEQYF. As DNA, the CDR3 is TGTGCCAGCTCACCCACGGACAGGGACCACGAGCAGTACTTC.

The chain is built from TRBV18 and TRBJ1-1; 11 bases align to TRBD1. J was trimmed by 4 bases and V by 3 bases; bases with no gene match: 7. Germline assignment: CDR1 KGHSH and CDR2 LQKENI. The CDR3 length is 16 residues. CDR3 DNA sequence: TGTGCCAGCTCACCCCCGGACAGGGGGCCAGGCACTGAAGCTTTCTTT. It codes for CASSPPDRGPGTEAFF.

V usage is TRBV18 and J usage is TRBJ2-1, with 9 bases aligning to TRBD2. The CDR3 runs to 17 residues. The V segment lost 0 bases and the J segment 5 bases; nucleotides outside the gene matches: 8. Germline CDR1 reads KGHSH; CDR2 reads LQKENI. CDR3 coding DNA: TGTGCCAGCTCACCACCTAGGGGTAGCGGGGGCCACAATGAGCAGTTCTTC. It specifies CASSPPRGSGGHNEQFF.

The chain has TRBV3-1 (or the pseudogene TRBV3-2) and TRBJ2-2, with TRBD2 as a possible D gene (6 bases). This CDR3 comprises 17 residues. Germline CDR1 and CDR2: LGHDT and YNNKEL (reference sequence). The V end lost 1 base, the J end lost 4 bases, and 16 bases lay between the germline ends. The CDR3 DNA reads TGTGCCAGCAGCCAAGGGGACCCAGCGGGCGGCACCGGGGAGCTGTTTTTT. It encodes CASSQGDPAGGTGELFF.

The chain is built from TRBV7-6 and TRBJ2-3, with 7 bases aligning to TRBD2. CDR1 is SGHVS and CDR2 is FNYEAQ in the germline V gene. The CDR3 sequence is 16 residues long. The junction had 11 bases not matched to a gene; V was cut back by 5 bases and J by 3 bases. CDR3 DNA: TGTGCCAGCAGCCGCCATGGGGGGGGTGTTACAGATACGCAGTATTTT. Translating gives CASSRHGGGVTDTQYF.

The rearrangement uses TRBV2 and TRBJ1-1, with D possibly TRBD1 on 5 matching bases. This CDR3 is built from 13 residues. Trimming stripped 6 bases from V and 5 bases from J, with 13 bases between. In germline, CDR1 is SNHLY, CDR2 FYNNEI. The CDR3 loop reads CASRNVGGTEAFF. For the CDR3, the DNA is TGTGCCAGCAGGAATGTTGGGGGAACTGAAGCTTTCTTT. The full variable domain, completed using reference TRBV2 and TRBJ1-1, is EPEVTQTPSHQVTQMGQEVILRCVPISNHLYFYWYRQILGQKVEFLVSFYNNEISEKSEIFDDQFSVERPDGSNFTLKIRSTKLEDSAMYFCASRNVGGTEAFFGQGTRLTVV.

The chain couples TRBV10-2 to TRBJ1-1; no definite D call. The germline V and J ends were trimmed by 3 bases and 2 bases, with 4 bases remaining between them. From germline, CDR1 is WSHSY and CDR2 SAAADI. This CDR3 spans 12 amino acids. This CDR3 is CASSDPNTEAFF. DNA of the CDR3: TGCGCCAGCAGTGATCCAAACACTGAAGCTTTCTTT.

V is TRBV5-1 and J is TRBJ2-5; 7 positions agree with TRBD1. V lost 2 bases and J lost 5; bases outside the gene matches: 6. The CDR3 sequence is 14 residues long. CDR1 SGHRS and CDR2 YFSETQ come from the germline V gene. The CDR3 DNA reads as TGCGCCAGCAGCTTTAGGGGGCGCATCGAGACCCAGTACTTC. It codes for CASSFRGRIETQYF.

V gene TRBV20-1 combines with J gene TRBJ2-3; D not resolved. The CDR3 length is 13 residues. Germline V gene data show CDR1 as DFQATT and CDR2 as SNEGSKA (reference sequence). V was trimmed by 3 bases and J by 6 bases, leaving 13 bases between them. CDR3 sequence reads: CSASPLDEDTQYF. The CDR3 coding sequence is TGCAGTGCTAGTCCCTTAGATGAGGATACGCAGTATTTT.

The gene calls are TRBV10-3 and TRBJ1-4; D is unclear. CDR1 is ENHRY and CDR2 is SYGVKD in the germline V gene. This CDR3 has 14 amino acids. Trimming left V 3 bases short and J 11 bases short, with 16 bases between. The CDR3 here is CAISEGTANGKLFF. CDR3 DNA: TGTGCCATCAGTGAAGGCACGGCCAATGGGAAACTGTTTTTT.

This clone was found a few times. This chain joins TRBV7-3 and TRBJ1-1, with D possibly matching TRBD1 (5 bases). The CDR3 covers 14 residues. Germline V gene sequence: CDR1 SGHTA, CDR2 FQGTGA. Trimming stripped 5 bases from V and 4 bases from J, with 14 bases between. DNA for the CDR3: TGTGCCAGCAGCCGAAACGGGGGGATCACTGAAGCTTTCTTT. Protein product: CASSRNGGITEAFF.

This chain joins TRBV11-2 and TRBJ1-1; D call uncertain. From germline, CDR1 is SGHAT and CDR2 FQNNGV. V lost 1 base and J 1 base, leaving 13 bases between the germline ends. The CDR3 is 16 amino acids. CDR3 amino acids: CASSLVRYVRNTEAFF. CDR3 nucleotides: TGTGCCAGCAGCTTAGTTCGCTATGTGCGGAACACTGAAGCTTTCTTT.

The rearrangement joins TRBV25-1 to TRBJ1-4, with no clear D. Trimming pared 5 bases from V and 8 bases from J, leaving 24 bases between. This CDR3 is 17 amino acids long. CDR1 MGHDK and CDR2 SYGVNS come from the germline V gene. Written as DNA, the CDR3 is TGTGCCAGCAGTCCCCGGATGAGTAGAGGTGGACGAGAAAAACTGTTTTTT. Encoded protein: CASSPRMSRGGREKLFF. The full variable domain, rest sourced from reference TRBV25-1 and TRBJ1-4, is EADIYQTPRYLVIGTGKKITLECSQTMGHDKMYWYQQDPGMELHLIHYSYGVNSTEKGDLSSESTVSRIRTEHFPLTLESARPSHTSQYLCASSPRMSRGGREKLFFGSGTQLSVL.

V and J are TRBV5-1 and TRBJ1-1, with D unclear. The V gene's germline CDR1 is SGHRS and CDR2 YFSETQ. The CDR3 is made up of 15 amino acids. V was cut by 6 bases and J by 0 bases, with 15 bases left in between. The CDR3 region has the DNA TGCGCCAGCAACGAGGTAGCTGGGTTGAACACTGAAGCTTTCTTT. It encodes CASNEVAGLNTEAFF.

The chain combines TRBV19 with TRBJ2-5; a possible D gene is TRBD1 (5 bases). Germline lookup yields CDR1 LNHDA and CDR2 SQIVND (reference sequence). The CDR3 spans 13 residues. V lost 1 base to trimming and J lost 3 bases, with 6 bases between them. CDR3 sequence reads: CASSIATEETQYF. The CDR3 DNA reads TGTGCCAGTAGTATAGCGACAGAAGAGACCCAGTACTTC.

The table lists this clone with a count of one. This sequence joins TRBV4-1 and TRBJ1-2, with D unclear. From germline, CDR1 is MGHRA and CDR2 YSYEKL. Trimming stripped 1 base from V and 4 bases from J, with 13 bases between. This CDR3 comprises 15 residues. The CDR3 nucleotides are TGCGCCAGCAGCCAAGTCACAGCGGAGGTCTATGGCTACACCTTC. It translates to CASSQVTAEVYGYTF.

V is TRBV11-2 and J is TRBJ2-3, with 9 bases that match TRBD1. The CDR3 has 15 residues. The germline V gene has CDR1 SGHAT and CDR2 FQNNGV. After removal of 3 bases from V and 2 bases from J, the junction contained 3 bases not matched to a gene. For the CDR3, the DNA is TGTGCCAGCAGCTTGGACAGGGGATACACAGATACGCAGTATTTT. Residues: CASSLDRGYTDTQYF.

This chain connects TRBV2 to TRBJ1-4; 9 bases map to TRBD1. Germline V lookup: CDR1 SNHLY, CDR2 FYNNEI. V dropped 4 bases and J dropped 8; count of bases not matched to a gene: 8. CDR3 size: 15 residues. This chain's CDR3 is CASSVYRGRREKLFF. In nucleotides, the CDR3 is TGTGCCAGCAGTGTTTACAGGGGGCGTCGGGAAAAACTGTTTTTT.

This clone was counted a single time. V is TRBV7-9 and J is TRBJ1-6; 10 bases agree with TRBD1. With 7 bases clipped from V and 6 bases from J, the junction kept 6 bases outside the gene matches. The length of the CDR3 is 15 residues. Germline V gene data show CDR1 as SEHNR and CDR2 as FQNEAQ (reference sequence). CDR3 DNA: TGTGCCAGCACCAGGGGACAGGGGTTTAATTCACCCCTCCACTTT. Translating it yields CASTRGQGFNSPLHF.

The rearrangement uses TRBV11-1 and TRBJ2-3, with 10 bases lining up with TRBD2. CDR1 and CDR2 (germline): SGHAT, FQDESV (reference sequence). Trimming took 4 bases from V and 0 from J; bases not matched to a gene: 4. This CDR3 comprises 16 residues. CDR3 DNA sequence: TGTGCCAGCAGCTCGGGACTAGCGTCTAGCACAGATACGCAGTATTTT. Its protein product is CASSSGLASSTDTQYF.

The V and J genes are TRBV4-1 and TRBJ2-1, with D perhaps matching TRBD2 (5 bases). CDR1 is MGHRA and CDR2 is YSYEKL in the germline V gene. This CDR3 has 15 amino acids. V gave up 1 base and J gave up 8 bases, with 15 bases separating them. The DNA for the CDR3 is TGCGCCAGCAGCCAAGGGAACGGGGTCCCCGATGAGCAGTTCTTC. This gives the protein CASSQGNGVPDEQFF.

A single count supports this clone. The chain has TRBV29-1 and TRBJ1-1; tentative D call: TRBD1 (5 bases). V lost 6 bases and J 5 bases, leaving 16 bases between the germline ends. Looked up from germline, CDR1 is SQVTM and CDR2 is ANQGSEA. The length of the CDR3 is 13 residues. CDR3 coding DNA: TGCAGCGTAGCAAACAGGAGGGCGACTGAAGCTTTCTTT. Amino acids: CSVANRRATEAFF.

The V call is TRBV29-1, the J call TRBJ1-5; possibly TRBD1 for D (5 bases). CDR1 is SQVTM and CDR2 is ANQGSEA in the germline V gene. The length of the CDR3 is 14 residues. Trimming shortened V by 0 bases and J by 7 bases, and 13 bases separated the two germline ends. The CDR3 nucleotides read TGCAGCGTTGAAGAGCCCGGGACGGCACAGCCCCAGCATTTT. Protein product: CSVEEPGTAQPQHF.

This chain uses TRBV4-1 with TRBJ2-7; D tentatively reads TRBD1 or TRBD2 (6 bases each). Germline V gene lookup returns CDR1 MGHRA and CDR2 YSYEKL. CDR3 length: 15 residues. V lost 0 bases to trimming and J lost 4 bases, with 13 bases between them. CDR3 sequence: CASSQDGGGKYEQYF. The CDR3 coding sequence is TGCGCCAGCAGCCAAGATGGGGGCGGGAAGTACGAGCAGTACTTC.

The CDR3, as DNA: TGCGCCAGCAGCTTGGCCCCGGGTTACTCCTACGAGCAGTACTTC. Protein sequence: CASSLAPGYSYEQYF. The V gene is TRBV5-1, the J gene TRBJ2-7, with D unresolved. The CDR3 totals 15 residues. Germline V gene sequence: CDR1 SGHRS, CDR2 YFSETQ. The germline V and J ends were trimmed by 0 bases and 0 bases, with 10 bases remaining between them.

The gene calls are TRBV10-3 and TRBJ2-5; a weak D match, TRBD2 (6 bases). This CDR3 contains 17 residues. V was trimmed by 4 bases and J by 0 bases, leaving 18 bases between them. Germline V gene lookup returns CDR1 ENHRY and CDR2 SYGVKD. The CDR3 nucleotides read TGTGCCATCAGTGGGGGACTCTCCCAAGAGTACCAAGAGACCCAGTACTTC. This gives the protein CAISGGLSQEYQETQYF.

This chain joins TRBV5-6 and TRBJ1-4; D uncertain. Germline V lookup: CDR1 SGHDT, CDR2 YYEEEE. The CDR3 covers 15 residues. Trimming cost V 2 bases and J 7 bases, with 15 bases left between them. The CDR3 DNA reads TGTGCCAGCAGCTTTCAACTCGGGCCGCGTGAAAAACTGTTTTTT. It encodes CASSFQLGPREKLFF.

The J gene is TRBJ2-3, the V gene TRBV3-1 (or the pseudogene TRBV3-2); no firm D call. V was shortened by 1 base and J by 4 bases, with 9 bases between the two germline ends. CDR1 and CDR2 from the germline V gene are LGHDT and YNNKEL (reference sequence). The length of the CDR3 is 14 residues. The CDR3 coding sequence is TGTGCCAGCAGCCAAGGGCTTACTCCAGATACGCAGTATTTT. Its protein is CASSQGLTPDTQYF.

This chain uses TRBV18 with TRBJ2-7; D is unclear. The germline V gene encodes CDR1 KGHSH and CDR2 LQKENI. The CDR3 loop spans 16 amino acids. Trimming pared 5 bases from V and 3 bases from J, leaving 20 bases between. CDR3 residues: CASSTYRTESRYEQYF. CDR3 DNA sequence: TGTGCCAGCTCAACCTACCGCACAGAGAGCCGCTACGAGCAGTACTTC.